One sample yielded the 19 T cell receptor beta chains listed below, sequenced in a study of Ad26.COV2.S vaccination and SARS-CoV-2 variants (dated by TCRdb to the early 2020s). According to the study, the label for this sample's treatment or condition signals: 19 received Ad26.COV2.S at low or high dose, single or two shots; 5 received placebo; per-sample allocation not given. For vaccine and placebo recipients, the sequenced repertoires came from samples collected on day 63 after the first injection. Library preparation was by the immunoSEQ multiplex PCR assay. In its TCRdb copy, this immuneACCESS table keeps in-frame sequences only and misses some clones. Where compared with another copy, unresolved V genes explain less than half of these, and the others have no known cause. The sample table contains about 480,000 clones; only one count was recorded for around nine tenths of them. The ten most abundant clones make up roughly 13% of the sample.

This material consisted of peripheral blood, taken in a trial of Ad26.COV2.S vaccine versus placebo. The receptors shown here come from a person between 18 and 65 years old who received the Ad26.COV2.S COVID-19 vaccine or a placebo.

The rearrangement uses TRBV11-1 and TRBJ2-5, with D perhaps matching TRBD1 or TRBD2 (5 bases each). This CDR3 comprises 14 residues. Germline V CDR1 and CDR2: SGHAT, FQDESV (reference sequence). The V and J ends lost 1 base and 5 bases respectively, with 11 bases between them. The CDR3 bases are TGTGCCAGCAGCTTAGGAGGGGCCTCCGAGACCCAGTACTTC. This encodes CASSLGGASETQYF.

The chain couples TRBV5-4 to TRBJ2-5; D not certain. Deletions cut 4 bases from V and 4 bases from J, with 14 bases between. The CDR3 consists of 14 residues. CDR1 is SGHNT and CDR2 is YYREEE in the germline V gene (reference sequence). The CDR3 loop reads CASSGEVKGETQYF. As DNA, the CDR3 is TGTGCCAGCAGCGGGGAAGTAAAAGGAGAGACCCAGTACTTC.

CDR3 DNA: TGTGCCAGCAGCTCGGGACTAGCGGGAGGTAGCGACGAGCAGTACTTC. Protein: CASSSGLAGGSDEQYF. The gene calls are TRBV7-6 and TRBJ2-7; TRBD2 matches 15 bases. This CDR3 has 16 amino acids. V dropped 4 bases and J dropped 5; count of bases not matched to a gene: 6. Germline loops: CDR1 SGHVS, CDR2 FNYEAQ.

This clone was seen just once. This chain uses TRBV3-1 (or the pseudogene TRBV3-2) with TRBJ1-2; perhaps TRBD1 as D (5 bases). The CDR3 runs 18 residues. Trimming took off 2 bases at V and 4 bases at J, with 23 bases between the two ends. The V gene's germline CDR1 is LGHDT and CDR2 YNNKEL (reference sequence). The chain's CDR3 is CASSQKLGPESRFYGYTF. In DNA form, the CDR3 reads TGTGCCAGCAGCCAAAAATTGGGGCCGGAGAGCCGTTTCTATGGCTACACCTTC.

This clone appeared once. The chain joins TRBV9 to TRBJ2-2; TRBD2 might be the D (6 bases). The CDR3 sequence is 16 residues long. The germline V and J ends were trimmed by 1 base and 5 bases, with 15 bases remaining between them. Germline V gives CDR1 SGDLS, CDR2 YYNGEE. CDR3 in DNA: TGTGCCAGCAGCGTAACCCCGGCTAGCGAGACCGGGGAGCTGTTTTTT. Translation gives CASSVTPASETGELFF.

The V gene is TRBV28, the J gene TRBJ2-1; D perhaps matches TRBD2 (6 bases). V was shortened by 2 bases and J by 2 bases, with 10 bases between the two germline ends. The length of the CDR3 is 15 residues. Germline CDR1 is MDHEN and CDR2 is SYDVKM. CDR3 region: CASSLTGLTYNEQFF. The CDR3 bases are TGTGCCAGCAGTTTAACGGGACTCACCTACAATGAGCAGTTCTTC.

The gene calls are TRBV19 and TRBJ1-2; D gene ambiguous. The germline V gene encodes CDR1 LNHDA and CDR2 SQIVND (reference sequence). The CDR3 is 12 amino acids. Trimming cost V 4 bases and J 5 bases, with 8 bases left between them. CDR3 residues: CASSTQSYGYTF. The CDR3 bases are TGTGCCAGTAGTACCCAATCGTATGGCTACACCTTC.

With regard to this clone: This specimen includes other DNA sequences encoding the same CDR3. The rearrangement uses TRBV7-8 and TRBJ2-3, with a tentative D call TRBD2 (6 bases). V dropped 1 base and J dropped 2 bases, with 7 bases sitting between them. In germline, CDR1 is SGHVS, CDR2 FQNEAQ. The CDR3 spans 14 residues. In DNA, the CDR3 is TGTGCCAGCAGCTTAGGGAGGGTCACAGATACGCAGTATTTT. This translates into CASSLGRVTDTQYF.

The CDR3 nucleotides read TGTGCCAGTAGTATGAAAGGGGGCGCAGGGGAGCAGTACTTC. Its translation is CASSMKGGAGEQYF. The chain couples TRBV19 to TRBJ2-7, with 7 bases fitting TRBD1. This CDR3 region has 14 residues. V lost 3 bases and J lost 7; bases outside the gene matches: 9. Per the germline V gene, CDR1 is LNHDA and CDR2 is SQIVND (reference sequence).

The chain is built from TRBV6-5 and TRBJ1-6; D unclear. With 7 bases removed from V and 6 bases from J, the gap between germline ends came to 13 bases. The CDR3 has 14 amino acids. Germline V gene lookup returns CDR1 MNHEY and CDR2 SVGAGI. The CDR3: CASTRREGNSPLHF. The CDR3 DNA follows: TGTGCCAGCACCCGGCGGGAGGGTAATTCACCCCTCCACTTT.

The chain couples TRBV5-8 to TRBJ2-7; 8 bases agree with TRBD1. Trimming at V came to 5 bases and at J to 3 bases, leaving 10 bases not matched to a gene. This CDR3 spans 15 amino acids. CDR1 SGHTS and CDR2 YDEGEE come from the germline V gene. CDR3 residues: CASRVTGGRVYEQYF. The CDR3 DNA reads TGTGCCAGCAGGGTTACAGGGGGAAGGGTCTACGAGCAGTACTTC.

The V gene is TRBV27, the J gene TRBJ2-1; D gene uncertain. The V and J ends lost 3 bases and 0 bases respectively, with 12 bases between them. This CDR3 contains 16 residues. Germline values: CDR1 MNHEY, CDR2 SMNVEV (reference sequence). The CDR3 DNA reads TGTGCCAGCAGTTTCCAAAGCCGGAGCTCCTACAATGAGCAGTTCTTC. Translating gives CASSFQSRSSYNEQFF.

This chain links TRBV9 with TRBJ2-6; TRBD2 aligns across 8 bases. The length of the CDR3 is 19 residues. Germline-derived CDR1 and CDR2 are SGDLS and YYNGEE. V shed 0 bases and J 2 bases; nucleotides not matched to a gene: 10. CDR3 in amino acids: CASSVDPGGPFTGANVLTF. The CDR3 coding sequence is TGTGCCAGCAGCGTAGACCCGGGAGGGCCGTTTACTGGGGCCAACGTCCTGACTTTC.

The CDR3, as DNA: TGTGCCAGCAGGGGGGGGTCCGGAAGTTGGGAGACCCAGTACTTC. The encoded protein is CASRGGSGSWETQYF. This rearrangement joins TRBV7-6 to TRBJ2-5, with 7 bases lining up with TRBD2. V shed 6 bases, J shed 5 bases, and the junction held 12 bases outside the gene matches. CDR1 is SGHVS and CDR2 is FNYEAQ in the germline V gene. This CDR3 has 15 amino acids.

This clone was seen a handful of times. This chain uses TRBV2 with TRBJ2-2, with 8 positions matching TRBD2. J was trimmed by 6 bases and V by 2 bases; bases with no gene match: 5. CDR3 size: 15 residues. Germline CDR1 and CDR2: SNHLY and FYNNEI. The CDR3 DNA sequence: TGTGCCAGCAGTGAAATGGGACTAGATGCCGGGGAGCTGTTTTTT. This codes for CASSEMGLDAGELFF. The complete variable domain, with remaining parts taken from reference TRBV2 and TRBJ2-2, reads EPEVTQTPSHQVTQMGQEVILRCVPISNHLYFYWYRQILGQKVEFLVSFYNNEISEKSEIFDDQFSVERPDGSNFTLKIRSTKLEDSAMYFCASSEMGLDAGELFFGEGSRLTVL.

J is TRBJ2-7 and V is TRBV3-1 (or the pseudogene TRBV3-2); no clear D gene. This CDR3 spans 14 amino acids. Looked up from germline, CDR1 is LGHDT and CDR2 is YNNKEL (reference sequence). V lost 1 base to trimming and J lost 5 bases, with 12 bases between them. CDR3 bases: TGTGCCAGCAGCCAAGTCGCTAGGTGCAACGAGCAGTACTTC. As protein: CASSQVARCNEQYF.

DNA for the CDR3: TGCGCCAGCAGCCCCGAGGCTGGGGCCAACGTCCTGACTTTC. Protein: CASSPEAGANVLTF. The chain couples TRBV4-3 to TRBJ2-6; D is unresolved. The V and J ends lost 4 bases and 2 bases respectively, with 6 bases between them. The germline gives CDR1 LGHNA, CDR2 YSLEER. This CDR3 is built from 14 residues.

The rearrangement joins TRBV10-3 to TRBJ2-7; 8 positions agree with TRBD1. Losses at the gene ends were 3 bases for V and 0 bases for J; bases not matched to a gene: 4. This CDR3 has 15 residues. CDR1 and CDR2 from the germline V gene are ENHRY and SYGVKD. The CDR3 coding sequence is TGTGCCATCAGTGATTCGGGACAGGTCTCCTACGAGCAGTACTTC. Its protein product is CAISDSGQVSYEQYF.

The chain combines TRBV4-3 with TRBJ2-7, with D possibly being TRBD1 (6 bases). The CDR3 runs 15 residues. CDR1 and CDR2 (germline): LGHNA, YSLEER. The V end was cut by 1 base, the J end by 0 bases, with 10 bases between. The CDR3 coding sequence is TGCGCCAGCAGCCAAGGACAGGACGCCTCCTACGAGCAGTACTTC. This translates into CASSQGQDASYEQYF.